A single sample gave rise to the 20 T cell receptor beta chains below, sequenced in a study. TCRdb fed the 5' RACE reads into MiXCR, producing one record per CDR3 protein. Seen here are just under 65,000 distinct CDR3 sequences, about 20% observed once, and the top ten hold just under 3%. The sample consisted of memory CD4+ T cells sorted from a lymph node. Subset specified: memory CD4+ T cells, CD4+CD45RO+CD25-. Receptor source: a female donor with breast cancer.

This chain joins TRBV7-8 and TRBJ1-5; 9 nucleotides agree with TRBD1. CDR3 length equals 15 residues. The V gene's germline CDR1 is SGHVS and CDR2 FQNEAQ. Trimming at V came to 2 bases and at J to 7 bases, leaving 6 bases not matched to a gene. The CDR3 DNA reads as TGTGCCAGCAGCTTACCGGGACAGGGTATCCAGCCCCAGCATTTT. It codes for CASSLPGQGIQPQHF.

Worth noting for this clonotype: This sequence may be a read error, since a much larger clone differs from it by one base. This rearrangement joins TRBV20-1 to TRBJ2-7; 11 bases align to TRBD1. Germline trimming cut 7 bases from V and 2 bases from J; bases unmatched to any gene: 7. The CDR3 is 14 amino acids. Germline CDR1 reads DFQATT; CDR2 reads SNEGSKA (reference sequence). Written as DNA, the CDR3 is TGCAGTGAGGAGTTGGGACAGGGGGCCTACGAGCAGTACTTC. This translates into CSEELGQGAYEQYF.

The chain joins TRBV3-1 to TRBJ2-5, with 8 nucleotides matching TRBD1. The V and J ends lost 4 bases and 5 bases, in that order; junction bases with no gene match: 6. This CDR3 has 14 residues. Germline V lookup: CDR1 LGHDT, CDR2 YNNKEL (reference sequence). The CDR3 loop reads CASSPETGVETQYF. The CDR3 bases are TGTGCCAGCAGCCCGGAGACAGGGGTGGAGACCCAGTACTTC.

V is TRBV28 and J is TRBJ1-6; 8 nucleotides match TRBD1. This CDR3 region has 14 residues. The germline gives CDR1 MDHEN, CDR2 SYDVKM. V lost 5 bases and J lost 7; bases outside the gene matches: 4. CDR3 DNA: TGTGCCAGCAGTCTCAGGGGGCACAATTCACCCCTCCACTTT. It is translated as CASSLRGHNSPLHF.

The genes are TRBV6-5 and TRBJ1-6; weak D call: TRBD1 (5 bases). From germline, CDR1 is MNHEY and CDR2 SVGAGI. The CDR3 contains 15 residues. V dropped 2 bases and J dropped 9 bases, with 14 bases sitting between them. CDR3 region: CASSYRGVKVSPLHF. The DNA for the CDR3 is TGTGCCAGCAGTTACCGGGGGGTGAAGGTTTCACCCCTCCACTTT.

This clonotype was observed many times. V is TRBV7-9 and J is TRBJ1-2; D possibly corresponds to TRBD1 (5 bases). From germline, CDR1 is SEHNR and CDR2 FQNEAQ (reference sequence). With 5 bases removed from V and 4 bases from J, the gap between germline ends came to 14 bases. The CDR3 runs to 14 residues. This CDR3 reads CASSPQGVGYGYTF. The CDR3 DNA sequence: TGTGCCAGCAGCCCCCAGGGCGTCGGCTATGGCTACACCTTC.

This clonotype was observed many times. The chain links TRBV27 to TRBJ1-5; D unclear. Trimming shortened V by 8 bases and J by 0 bases, and 8 bases separated the two germline ends. The CDR3 spans 13 residues. Germline CDR1 is MNHEY and CDR2 is SMNVEV (reference sequence). CDR3 in amino acids: CASGPYSNQPQHF. In nucleotides, the CDR3 is TGTGCCAGCGGCCCGTATAGCAATCAGCCCCAGCATTTT.

The chain links TRBV10-3 to TRBJ2-2, with a possible D match to TRBD2 (5 bases). The ends were cut back, 7 bases at V and 3 bases at J, with 12 bases in the middle. Germline CDR1 reads ENHRY; CDR2 reads SYGVKD. CDR3 length equals 14 residues. This chain's CDR3 is CAITPADYTGELFF. CDR3 in DNA: TGTGCCATCACTCCCGCGGACTACACCGGGGAGCTGTTTTTT.

Many counts were recorded for this clonotype. V is TRBV6-1 and J is TRBJ1-2; 9 nucleotides align to TRBD1. The CDR3 extends over 16 amino acids. In germline, CDR1 is MNHNS, CDR2 SASEGT. Trimming at V came to 6 bases and at J to 2 bases, leaving 10 bases not matched to a gene. In DNA form, the CDR3 reads TGTGCCAGCAGCAAGATGACAGGGGGGGCGAACTATGGCTACACCTTC. It codes for CASSKMTGGANYGYTF.

This clonotype is judged medium-sized. The gene calls are TRBV6-5 and TRBJ2-2, with D unresolved. V shed 5 bases and J shed 4 bases, with 14 bases lying between them. CDR3 length: 15 amino acids. Germline V CDR1 and CDR2: MNHEY, SVGAGI. The CDR3 DNA reads as TGTGCCAGCAGTACTCGGACCCGGTCCACCGGGGAGCTGTTTTTT. The encoded protein is CASSTRTRSTGELFF.

The chain carries TRBV7-3 and TRBJ2-1, with 10 nucleotides matching TRBD1. Germline CDR1 and CDR2: SGHTA and FQGTGA. V lost 5 bases and J lost 10; bases outside the gene matches: 11. This CDR3 has 15 amino acids. This CDR3 is CASSANRQGAKEQFF. CDR3 bases: TGTGCCAGCAGCGCGAACCGACAGGGGGCAAAGGAGCAGTTCTTC.

The chain uses TRBV28 and TRBJ1-1, with D unclear. The CDR3 loop spans 12 amino acids. V was shortened by 3 bases and J by 5 bases, with 7 bases between the two germline ends. Germline CDR1 MDHEN, CDR2 SYDVKM. The CDR3 bases are TGTGCCAGCAGTTTTCTGGGGACTGAAGCTTTCTTT. This sequence encodes CASSFLGTEAFF. Complete variable domain (other parts from reference TRBV28 and TRBJ1-1): DVKVTQSSRYLVKRTGEKVFLECVQDMDHENMFWYRQDPGLGLRLIYFSYDVKMKEKGDIPEGYSVSREKKERFSLILESASTNQTSMYLCASSFLGTEAFFGQGTRLTVV.

Of note for this clonotype: Germline is not matched at one junction end, which may reflect a read error. This rearrangement joins TRBV29-1 to TRBJ2-3; 9 bases fit TRBD2. This CDR3 has 14 amino acids. In germline, CDR1 is SQVTM, CDR2 ANQGSEA. The CDR3 is CSVEAGGGGDTQYF. CDR3 sequence (DNA): TGCAGCGTAGAAGCGGGAGGAGGAGGAGATACGCAGTATTTT.

Concerning this clonotype itself: Just one base apart from a much larger clone, this may be a read error. The V gene is TRBV10-3, the J gene TRBJ1-4; D gene uncertain. In germline, CDR1 is ENHRY, CDR2 SYGVKD. This CDR3 is built from 11 residues. The CDR3 loop reads CAISDGEKLLF. As DNA, the CDR3 is TGTGCCATCAGTGACGGTGAAAAACTGTTGTTT.

Many counts were recorded for this clonotype. The rearrangement links TRBV7-2 to TRBJ2-3; 7 nucleotides match TRBD1. Germline CDR1 and CDR2: SGHTA and FQGNSA. Trimming at V came to 5 bases and at J to 2 bases, leaving 7 bases not matched to a gene. The CDR3 has 15 residues. The CDR3 sequence: CASSHGDRNTDTQYF. The CDR3 DNA reads as TGTGCCAGCAGCCACGGGGACAGAAACACAGATACGCAGTATTTT. The variable domain in full, completed from reference TRBV7-2 and TRBJ2-3, reads GAGVSQSPSNKVTEKGKDVELRCDPISGHTALYWYRQSLGQGLEFLIYFQGNSAPDKSGLPSDRFSAERTGGSVSTLTIQRTQQEDSAVYLCASSHGDRNTDTQYFGPGTRLTVL.

The table lists this clonotype with a few counts. The V and J genes are TRBV12-3 or TRBV12-4 and TRBJ2-3, with D unclear. V shed 6 bases and J shed 1 base, with 8 bases lying between them. This CDR3 spans 13 amino acids. As DNA, the CDR3 is TGTGCCAGCAGCGCCAGGCGCACAGATACGCAGTATTTT. As protein: CASSARRTDTQYF.

This chain uses TRBV27 with TRBJ1-1; D remains ambiguous. In germline, CDR1 is MNHEY, CDR2 SMNVEV (reference sequence). Trimming left V 2 bases short and J 0 bases short, with 7 bases between. There are 14 residues in the CDR3. CDR3: CASSLNVLNTEAFF. DNA for the CDR3: TGTGCCAGCAGTTTAAATGTGCTGAACACTGAAGCTTTCTTT.

The chain has TRBV5-1 and TRBJ1-2; D ambiguous. The CDR3 length is 16 residues. From germline, CDR1 is SGHRS and CDR2 YFSETQ. V lost 1 base to trimming and J lost 8 bases, with 21 bases between them. This CDR3 is CASSLSSRFLSFGYTF. In DNA form, the CDR3 reads TGCGCCAGCAGCTTGAGTTCCCGTTTCCTCTCTTTCGGCTACACCTTC.

This clonotype has only one observation. V gene TRBV7-3 combines with J gene TRBJ2-7; weak D call: TRBD1 (6 bases). V lost 1 base to trimming and J lost 6 bases, with 10 bases between them. Germline values: CDR1 SGHTA, CDR2 FQGTGA. The CDR3 covers 13 residues. The CDR3 loop is CASSLMGHTEQYF. The DNA for the CDR3 is TGTGCCAGCAGCTTAATGGGACATACCGAGCAGTACTTC.

The chain has TRBV20-1 and TRBJ1-4; no definite D call. Trimming stripped 3 bases from V and 0 bases from J, with 5 bases between. Germline CDR1 DFQATT, CDR2 SNEGSKA (reference sequence). This CDR3 has 13 residues. The chain's CDR3 is CSASEATNEKLFF. CDR3 coding DNA: TGCAGTGCTAGTGAGGCAACTAATGAAAAACTGTTTTTT.